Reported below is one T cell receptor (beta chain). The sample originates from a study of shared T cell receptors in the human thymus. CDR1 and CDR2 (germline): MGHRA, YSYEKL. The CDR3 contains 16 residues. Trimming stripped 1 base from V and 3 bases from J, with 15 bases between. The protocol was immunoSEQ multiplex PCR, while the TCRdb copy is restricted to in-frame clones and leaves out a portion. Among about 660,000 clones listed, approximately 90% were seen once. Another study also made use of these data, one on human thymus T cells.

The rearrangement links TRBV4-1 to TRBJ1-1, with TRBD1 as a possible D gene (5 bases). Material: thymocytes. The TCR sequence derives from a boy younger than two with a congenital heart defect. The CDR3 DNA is TGCGCCAGCAGCCAAGGAGGCGCAGGGCAGGACACTGAAGCTTTCTTT. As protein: CASSQGGAGQDTEAFF.